The 8 T cell receptor beta chains below all came from one sample that was sequenced in a study of cytomegalovirus exposure and HLA in healthy donors. This table comes from immunoSEQ multiplex PCR, and its TCRdb copy is limited to in-frame clones, with some not included. Found here are about 240,000 clones, more than 75% of them singletons; the top ten hold 0.95% to 1.5%. Sequenced sample: PBMCs. These receptors were collected from a woman in her thirties in good health and CMV-seropositive.

The chain employs TRBV7-2 and TRBJ2-1, with TRBD2 as a possible D gene (6 bases). CDR3 length equals 11 residues. The germline V and J ends were trimmed by 5 bases and 14 bases, with 13 bases remaining between them. CDR1 SGHTA and CDR2 FQGNSA come from the germline V gene. CDR3 loop: CASSLGGKEFF. The CDR3 DNA sequence: TGTGCCAGCAGCCTGGGCGGGAAGGAGTTCTTC.

The rearrangement joins TRBV2 to TRBJ2-1; 10 nucleotides agree with TRBD2. The V gene end was trimmed by 8 bases and the J gene end by 0 bases; junction bases not matched to a gene: 16. This CDR3 is built from 19 residues. Germline loops: CDR1 SNHLY, CDR2 FYNNEI. This CDR3 reads CASGWATSGNPSSYNEQFF. CDR3 nucleotide sequence: TGTGCCAGCGGGTGGGCCACTAGCGGGAATCCCAGCTCCTACAATGAGCAGTTCTTC.

The gene calls are TRBV27 and TRBJ2-7; D is unclear. This CDR3 spans 14 amino acids. Trimming removed 0 bases from V and 2 bases from J, with 8 bases in between. In germline, CDR1 is MNHEY, CDR2 SMNVEV (reference sequence). CDR3 residues: CASSLSLLTYEQYF. The CDR3 DNA reads TGTGCCAGCAGTTTATCTCTACTGACCTACGAGCAGTACTTC.

The rearrangement uses TRBV10-1 and TRBJ1-3; perhaps TRBD1 as D (6 bases). Germline CDR1 is WNHNN and CDR2 is SYGVQD (reference sequence). The germline V and J ends were trimmed by 5 bases and 1 base, with 9 bases remaining between them. CDR3 length: 14 amino acids. The CDR3 loop is CASSLGQSGNTIYF. As DNA, the CDR3 is TGCGCCAGCAGTCTCGGACAGTCTGGAAACACCATATATTTT.

V gene TRBV19 combines with J gene TRBJ2-2, with 9 positions matching TRBD2. Germline V CDR1 and CDR2: LNHDA, SQIVND (reference sequence). The CDR3 runs to 16 residues. V dropped 4 bases and J dropped 1; count of bases not matched to a gene: 4. The CDR3, as DNA: TGTGCCAGTAGTACCAGACTAGCGGTGAACACCGGGGAGCTGTTTTTT. Its translation: CASSTRLAVNTGELFF.

In regard to this clone: This sample includes further DNA sequences coding for the same CDR3. The rearrangement uses TRBV27 and TRBJ2-7; D is uncertain. Germline lookup yields CDR1 MNHEY and CDR2 SMNVEV (reference sequence). The CDR3 extends over 12 amino acids. Trimming left V 8 bases short and J 0 bases short, with 8 bases between. CDR3 amino acids: CASSSSSYEQYF. DNA of the CDR3: TGTGCCAGCTCCTCGAGCTCCTACGAGCAGTACTTC.

About this clone: A much larger clone differs from this one at a single base, so this may be a read error. Different DNA sequences within this sample yield the same CDR3. V gene TRBV7-9 combines with J gene TRBJ1-2; no definite D call. Germline CDR1 and CDR2: SEHNR and FQNEAQ (reference sequence). There are 16 residues in the CDR3. The DNA for the CDR3 is TGCGCCAGCAGCTTAGTTATAGAGCTCCGATACTATGGCTACACCTTC. Translation gives CASSLVIELRYYGYTF.

The chain has TRBV30 and TRBJ1-2; TRBD1 matches at 7 bases. This CDR3 is built from 13 residues. CDR1 and CDR2 from the germline V gene are GTSNPN and SVGIG (reference sequence). Trimming took 2 bases from V and 4 from J; bases not matched to a gene: 4. The CDR3: CAWSPGTVYGYTF. The CDR3 DNA is TGTGCCTGGAGTCCCGGGACAGTCTATGGCTACACCTTC.